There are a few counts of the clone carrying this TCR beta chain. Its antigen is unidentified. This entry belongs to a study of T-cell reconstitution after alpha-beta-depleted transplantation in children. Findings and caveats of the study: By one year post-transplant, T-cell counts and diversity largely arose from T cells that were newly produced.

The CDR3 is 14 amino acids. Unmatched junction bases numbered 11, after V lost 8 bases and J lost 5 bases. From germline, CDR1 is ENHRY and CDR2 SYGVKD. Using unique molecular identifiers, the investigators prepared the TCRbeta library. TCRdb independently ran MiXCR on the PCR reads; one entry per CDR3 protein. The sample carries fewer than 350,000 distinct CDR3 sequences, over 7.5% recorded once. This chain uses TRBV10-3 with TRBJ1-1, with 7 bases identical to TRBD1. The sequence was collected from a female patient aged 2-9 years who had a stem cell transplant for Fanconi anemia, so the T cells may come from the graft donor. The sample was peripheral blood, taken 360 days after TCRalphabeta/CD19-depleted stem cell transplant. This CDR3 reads CAIGQASGMTEAFF. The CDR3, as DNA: TGTGCCATCGGACAGGCCTCAGGGATGACTGAAGCTTTCTTT.